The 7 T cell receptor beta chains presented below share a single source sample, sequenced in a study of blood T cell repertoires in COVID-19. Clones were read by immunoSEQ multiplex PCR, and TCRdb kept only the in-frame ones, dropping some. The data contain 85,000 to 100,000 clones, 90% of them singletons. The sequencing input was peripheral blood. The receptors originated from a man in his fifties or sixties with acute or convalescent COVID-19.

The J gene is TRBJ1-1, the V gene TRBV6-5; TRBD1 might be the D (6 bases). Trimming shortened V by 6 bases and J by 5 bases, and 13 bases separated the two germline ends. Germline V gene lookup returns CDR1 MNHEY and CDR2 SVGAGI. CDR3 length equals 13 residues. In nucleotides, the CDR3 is TGTGCCAGCAGCAAGGGGGGGCCGACTGAAGCTTTCTTT. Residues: CASSKGGPTEAFF.

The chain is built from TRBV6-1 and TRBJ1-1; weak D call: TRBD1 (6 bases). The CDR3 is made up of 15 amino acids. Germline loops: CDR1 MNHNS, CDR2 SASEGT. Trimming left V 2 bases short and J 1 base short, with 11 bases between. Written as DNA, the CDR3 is TGTGCCAGCAGTGAACGGGGAGGGGGGAACACTGAAGCTTTCTTT. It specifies CASSERGGGNTEAFF.

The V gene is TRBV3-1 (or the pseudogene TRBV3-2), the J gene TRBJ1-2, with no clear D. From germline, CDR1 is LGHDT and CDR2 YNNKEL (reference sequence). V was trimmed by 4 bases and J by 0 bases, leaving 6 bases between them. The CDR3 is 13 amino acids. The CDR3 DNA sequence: TGTGCCAGCAGCCCCCACTCTAACTATGGCTACACCTTC. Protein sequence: CASSPHSNYGYTF.

The CDR3 DNA reads TGTGCCAGCAGACGAGGTAGCGGGGGGGCAGCAGATACGCAGTATTTT. Its translation is CASRRGSGGAADTQYF. The chain uses TRBV11-2 and TRBJ2-3; the match to TRBD2 covers 11 bases. V dropped 6 bases and J dropped 4; count of bases not matched to a gene: 9. This CDR3 has 16 amino acids. Germline CDR1 SGHAT, CDR2 FQNNGV.

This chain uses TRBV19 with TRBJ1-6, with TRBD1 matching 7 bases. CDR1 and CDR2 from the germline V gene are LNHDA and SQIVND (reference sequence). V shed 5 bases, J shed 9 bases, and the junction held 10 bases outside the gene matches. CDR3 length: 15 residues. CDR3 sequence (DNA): TGTGCCAGTAGTCTAGGGGGCACACAATCTTCACCCCTCCACTTT. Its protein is CASSLGGTQSSPLHF.

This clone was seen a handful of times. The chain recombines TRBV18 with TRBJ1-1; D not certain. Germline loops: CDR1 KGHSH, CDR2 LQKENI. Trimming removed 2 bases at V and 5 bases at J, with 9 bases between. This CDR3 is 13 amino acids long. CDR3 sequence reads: CASSPSEETEAFF. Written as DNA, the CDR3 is TGTGCCAGCTCACCATCCGAAGAGACTGAAGCTTTCTTT.

The CDR3 region has the DNA TGTGCCTGGAGTGTGGGCAGCAACTATGGCTACACCTTC. Translating gives CAWSVGSNYGYTF. The chain has TRBV30 and TRBJ1-2; D gene unclear. Germline V lookup: CDR1 GTSNPN, CDR2 SVGIG (reference sequence). There are 13 residues in the CDR3. Deletions cut 0 bases from V and 2 bases from J, with 7 bases between.